The 17 T cell receptor beta chains below were found in one sample sequenced in a study of CD8+ T cells in alopecia areata. Noted treatment: oral pan-JAK inhibitor, 5-10 mg twice daily. RNA was isolated and reverse transcribed to cDNA, the sequencing template. Sequencing was performed with immunoSEQ multiplex PCR; in TCRdb, only in-frame clones are kept and a portion is missing. The table records more than 150,000 clones, 40% to 65% of them present only once. Here the sequenced sample was CD8+ T cells sorted from blood, taken around week 53, from a patient treated with tofacitinib. The receptors stem from a human donor with alopecia areata.

As DNA, the CDR3 is TGTGCCAGCAGTTGGGAGGGGGGGACTCGTGAGCAGTTCTTC. It codes for CASSWEGGTREQFF. The chain employs TRBV6-6 and TRBJ2-1, with D possibly being TRBD2 (7 bases). The CDR3 extends over 14 amino acids. CDR1 MNHNY and CDR2 SVGAGI come from the germline V gene (reference sequence). V gave up 4 bases and J gave up 9 bases, with 16 bases separating them.

The chain combines TRBV2 with TRBJ2-1; D is possibly TRBD2 (5 bases). This CDR3 contains 16 residues. Per germline, CDR1 SNHLY and CDR2 FYNNEI. V lost 6 bases and J 0 bases, leaving 15 bases between the germline ends. CDR3 loop: CASSGTDGGSYNEQFF. The DNA for the CDR3 is TGTGCCAGCAGCGGAACCGACGGAGGCTCCTACAATGAGCAGTTCTTC.

This clone was seen more than once but under ten times. This chain links TRBV10-3 with TRBJ1-5; D is undetermined. CDR3 length: 18 residues. Trimming cost V 2 bases and J 3 bases, with 20 bases left between them. Germline CDR1 ENHRY, CDR2 SYGVKD. The DNA for the CDR3 is TGTGCCATCAGTGAGCCCCCTTTGGGCAGGTCCCACAATCAGCCCCAGCATTTT. Its protein product is CAISEPPLGRSHNQPQHF.

This clone came up a few times. The chain carries TRBV9 and TRBJ1-4; unclear D gene. This CDR3 is 13 amino acids long. The ends were cut back, 0 bases at V and 4 bases at J, with 4 bases in the middle. Per germline, CDR1 SGDLS and CDR2 YYNGEE. CDR3 amino acids: CASSVGVNEKLFF. The CDR3 DNA reads TGTGCCAGCAGCGTAGGGGTTAATGAAAAACTGTTTTTT. Full variable domain (remainder filled in from reference TRBV9 and TRBJ1-4): DSGVTQTPKHLITATGQRVTLRCSPRSGDLSVYWYQQSLDQGLQFLIQYYNGEERAKGNILERFSAQQFPDLHSELNLSSLELGDSALYFCASSVGVNEKLFFGSGTQLSVL.

The chain uses TRBV11-2 and TRBJ2-7; D uncertain. The CDR3 is 15 amino acids. Per the germline V gene, CDR1 is SGHAT and CDR2 is FQNNGV. Trimming removed 0 bases from V and 0 bases from J, with 9 bases in between. Written as DNA, the CDR3 is TGTGCCAGCAGCTTAGATCTAGGTATCTCCTACGAGCAGTACTTC. This gives the protein CASSLDLGISYEQYF.

This chain connects TRBV7-2 to TRBJ2-4, with 8 positions matching TRBD1. With V trimmed by 3 bases and J by 7 bases, 11 bases remained unmatched. The CDR3 is 16 residues long. The germline gives CDR1 SGHTA, CDR2 FQGNSA. The CDR3 nucleotides read TGTGCCAGCAGCTTTCAGGCAGGGGGCGGGAAGAACATTCAGTACTTC. Its protein product is CASSFQAGGGKNIQYF.

The V call is TRBV13, the J call TRBJ2-7, with D unclear. From germline, CDR1 is PRHDT and CDR2 FYEKMQ (reference sequence). The CDR3 has 14 amino acids. V was trimmed by 5 bases and J by 2 bases, leaving 13 bases between them. The CDR3 DNA reads as TGTGCCAGCAGCGCCCCGACAAGTGCCTACGAGCAGTACTTC. Translated, it gives CASSAPTSAYEQYF.

This chain connects TRBV13 to TRBJ2-5; 9 nucleotides match TRBD2. The closer fit of TRBJ2-7 to the DNA end suggests the J call may be wrong. This CDR3 comprises 14 residues. CDR1 and CDR2 (germline): PRHDT, FYEKMQ (reference sequence). Written as DNA, the CDR3 is TGTGCCAGCAGCTTTACCGGACTAGCGTACGAGCAGTACTTC. Translated: CASSFTGLAYEQYF.

This chain connects TRBV4-3 to TRBJ1-2, with a tentative D call TRBD1 (5 bases). This CDR3 region has 15 residues. Trimming took 1 base from V and 7 from J, leaving 16 bases between them. Germline V CDR1 and CDR2: LGHNA, YSLEER. As DNA, the CDR3 is TGCGCCAGCAGCCAAGCACCAGGGAGTGAAGGTGGCTACACCTTC. It specifies CASSQAPGSEGGYTF.

In its sample, this clone was seen a few times. The genes are TRBV19 and TRBJ2-1; D may correspond to TRBD1 or TRBD2 (5 bases each). This CDR3 comprises 16 residues. CDR1 is LNHDA and CDR2 is SQIVND in the germline V gene (reference sequence). V lost 2 bases to trimming and J lost 0 bases, with 11 bases between them. The CDR3 bases are TGTGCCAGTAGTATAAGGGACGCGAGCTCCTACAATGAGCAGTTCTTC. Protein: CASSIRDASSYNEQFF.

This clone was observed a handful of times. The J gene is TRBJ2-2, the V gene TRBV29-1, with 7 nucleotides matching TRBD1. Per the germline V gene, CDR1 is SQVTM and CDR2 is ANQGSEA. The CDR3 runs to 13 residues. The ends lost 7 bases at V and 3 bases at J; junction bases unmatched: 5. CDR3 coding DNA: TGCAGCGCTAGGGGGCTGGACACCGGGGAGCTGTTTTTT. Protein: CSARGLDTGELFF.

The chain is built from TRBV5-6 and TRBJ2-5; D is possibly TRBD2 (6 bases). Looked up from germline, CDR1 is SGHDT and CDR2 is YYEEEE. Trimming shortened V by 4 bases and J by 1 base, and 8 bases separated the two germline ends. The CDR3 length is 13 residues. The CDR3 DNA reads as TGTGCCAGCAGCCCGGGAGCCCAAGAGACCCAGTACTTC. Translation gives CASSPGAQETQYF. Filled out from reference TRBV5-6 and TRBJ2-5, the complete variable domain reads DAGVTQSPTHLIKTRGQQVTLRCSPKSGHDTVSWYQQALGQGPQFIFQYYEEEERQRGNFPDRFSGHQFPNYSSELNVNALLLGDSALYLCASSPGAQETQYFGPGTRLLVL.

The chain is built from TRBV13 and TRBJ1-1; 8 bases match TRBD1. The V segment lost 8 bases and the J segment 6 bases; nucleotides outside the gene matches: 8. CDR3 size: 13 residues. The V gene's germline CDR1 is PRHDT and CDR2 FYEKMQ (reference sequence). The CDR3 DNA sequence: TGTGCCAGCGGGGACGGGACAGGCGCTGAAGCTTTCTTT. Translation gives CASGDGTGAEAFF.

The genes are TRBV5-1 and TRBJ2-3, with D perhaps being TRBD1 or TRBD2 (5 bases each). Trimming cost V 1 base and J 2 bases, with 11 bases left between them. The germline gives CDR1 SGHRS, CDR2 YFSETQ. The CDR3 totals 15 residues. The CDR3: CASSLRGESTDTQYF. Written as DNA, the CDR3 is TGCGCCAGCAGCTTGAGAGGGGAATCCACAGATACGCAGTATTTT.

The chain combines TRBV13 with TRBJ2-7; D is possibly TRBD1 (5 bases). The CDR3 sequence is 13 residues long. The V end lost 4 bases, the J end lost 0 bases, and 7 bases lay between the germline ends. Germline CDR1 PRHDT, CDR2 FYEKMQ (reference sequence). CDR3 DNA: TGTGCCAGCAGCTCAGACAGCTCCTACGAGCAGTACTTC. This translates into CASSSDSSYEQYF.

This sequence joins TRBV13 and TRBJ2-3; TRBD2 matches at 14 bases. Germline V gene lookup returns CDR1 PRHDT and CDR2 FYEKMQ (reference sequence). This CDR3 has 17 amino acids. J gave up 0 bases and V 4 bases, and 3 bases lay outside the gene matches. This chain's CDR3 is CASSWTSGGFSTDTQYF. The DNA of the CDR3 is TGTGCCAGCAGCTGGACTAGCGGGGGGTTCAGCACAGATACGCAGTATTTT. Together with reference TRBV13 and TRBJ2-3, the CDR3 gives the full variable domain: AAGVIQSPRHLIKEKRETATLKCYPIPRHDTVYWYQQGPGQDPQFLISFYEKMQSDKGSIPDRFSAQQFSDYHSELNMSSLELGDSALYFCASSWTSGGFSTDTQYFGPGTRLTVL.

The genes are TRBV18 and TRBJ2-7, with D uncertain. CDR1 KGHSH and CDR2 LQKENI come from the germline V gene. V lost 1 base and J 5 bases, leaving 6 bases between the germline ends. The CDR3 is 12 residues long. CDR3 in DNA: TGTGCCAGCTCACCACAGAGCAACGAGCAGTACTTC. Translation gives CASSPQSNEQYF.